This T cell receptor beta chain was retrieved from a study of control samples from healthy donors and cancer patients. CDR1 ENHRY and CDR2 SYGVKD come from the germline V gene. This CDR3 region has 11 residues. The method was immunoSEQ multiplex PCR; TCRdb's version includes in-frame clones alone and lacks a portion of them. This sample carries 70,000 or so clones, roughly 90% of them seen once, and the ten largest clones take roughly a fifth. Regarding this clone: Mismatch with germline at one junction end may stem from a read error.

The source is a man aged 55 to 70 with lung cancer. This chain connects TRBV10-3 to TRBJ1-2; TRBD1 agrees at 7 bases. The sample comprised PBMCs. The CDR3 DNA is TGTGCCATACGACAGGGAATTGGCTACGCCTTC. This codes for CAIRQGIGYAF.